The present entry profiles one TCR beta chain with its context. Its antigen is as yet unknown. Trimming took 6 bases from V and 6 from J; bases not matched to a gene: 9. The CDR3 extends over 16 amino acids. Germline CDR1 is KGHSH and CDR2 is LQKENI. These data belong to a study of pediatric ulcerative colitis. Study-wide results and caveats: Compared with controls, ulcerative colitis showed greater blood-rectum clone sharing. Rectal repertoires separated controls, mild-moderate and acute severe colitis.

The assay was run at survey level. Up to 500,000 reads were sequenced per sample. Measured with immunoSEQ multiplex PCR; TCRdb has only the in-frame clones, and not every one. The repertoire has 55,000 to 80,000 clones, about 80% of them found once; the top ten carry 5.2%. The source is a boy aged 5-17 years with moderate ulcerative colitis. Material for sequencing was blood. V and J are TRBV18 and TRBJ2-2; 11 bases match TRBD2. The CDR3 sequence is CASSAKLAGVSGELFF. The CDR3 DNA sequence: TGTGCCAGCTCGGCTAAACTAGCGGGAGTTTCCGGGGAGCTGTTTTTT. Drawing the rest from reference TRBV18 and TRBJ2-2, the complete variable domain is NAGVMQNPRHLVRRRGQEARLRCSPMKGHSHVYWYRQLPEEGLKFMVYLQKENIIDESGMPKERFSAEFPKEGPSILRIQQVVRGDSAAYFCASSAKLAGVSGELFFGEGSRLTVL.